This T cell receptor (beta chain) was observed in a study of blood T cell repertoires in COVID-19. For the study at large: Italy, Spain and the United States were the sources of the convalescent and acute COVID-19 samples. The cDNA or gDNA used as material had been derived from T cells, B-cell-depleted T cells, or PBMCs.

The V gene lost 2 bases and the J gene lost 3 bases, with 14 bases spanning the gap. The CDR3 covers 15 residues. CDR1 and CDR2 from the germline V gene are KGHSH and LQKENI. Authors' data handling: Reference gene primer amplification gave estimated nucleated cell counts. Clones were sequenced by immunoSEQ multiplex PCR, and TCRdb holds only the in-frame ones, with some missing. V and J calls and clone size are as listed in that table; D and trimming were resolved from the DNA. The sample includes about 150,000 clones, around 87% seen only once; the top ten take approximately 6.2%. The TCR originated in a man at least 80 years old with acute or convalescent COVID-19. The sample consisted of peripheral blood. The chain has TRBV18 and TRBJ2-7; D is possibly TRBD2 (5 bases). The chain's CDR3 is CASSPERFTNYEQYF. CDR3 nucleotides: TGTGCCAGCTCACCAGAGCGGTTCACCAACTACGAGCAGTACTTC.